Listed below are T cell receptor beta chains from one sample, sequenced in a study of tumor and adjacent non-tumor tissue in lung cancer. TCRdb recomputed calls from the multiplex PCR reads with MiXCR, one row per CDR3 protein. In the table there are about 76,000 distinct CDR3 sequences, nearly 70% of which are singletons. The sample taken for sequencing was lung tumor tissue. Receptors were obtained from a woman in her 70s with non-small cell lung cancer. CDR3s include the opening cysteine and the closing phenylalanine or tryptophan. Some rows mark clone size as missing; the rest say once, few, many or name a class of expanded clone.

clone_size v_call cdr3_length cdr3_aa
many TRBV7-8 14 CASSLGVGSYEQYF
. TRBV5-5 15 CVSSLDPGEYTEAFF
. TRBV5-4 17 CANSLEIAGSTSYEQYF
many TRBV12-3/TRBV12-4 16 CASSLRQGAFVETQYF
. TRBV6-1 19 CASKIRGLAPAGAYNEQFF
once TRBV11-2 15 CASGRTSWTNGEQFF
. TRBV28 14 CVRSLQGSHYGYTF
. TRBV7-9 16 CVSSFTGTRNYETQYF
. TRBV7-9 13 CVSSLQANTEAFF
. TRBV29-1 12 CSASLFTDKQYF
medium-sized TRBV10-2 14 CASKADLRYNEQFF
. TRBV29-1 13 CNVALAWSYEQYF
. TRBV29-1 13 CSLGRESIGEQFF
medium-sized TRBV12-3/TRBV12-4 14 CASSLAIRTDTQYF
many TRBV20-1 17 CSATSEGLAGSTDTQYF
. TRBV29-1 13 CSVAIGSSYEQYF
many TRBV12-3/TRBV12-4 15 CASSLTWENNSPLHF
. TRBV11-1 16 CASSLSPSGSSYEQFF
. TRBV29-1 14 CSAQGGVQLRGYTF
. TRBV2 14 CASEQDTSIYEQYF
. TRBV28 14 CASSLQEPDYEQYF
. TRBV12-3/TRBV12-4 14 CANSLAIRTDMQYF
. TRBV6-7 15 CASSSDGDSIQPQHF
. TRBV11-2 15 CASSFTSGTTDMQYF
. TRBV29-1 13 CSDGEDLDSPLHF